This T cell receptor beta chain was recovered during a study of shared clonotypes between healthy human individuals. Study background: Contributing individuals were a couple of females and a few males aged 18 to 49.

Germline V gives CDR1 SQVTM, CDR2 ANQGSEA. The CDR3 runs to 11 residues. V was trimmed by 7 bases and J by 4 bases, leaving 11 bases between them. The input for sorted-subset replicate PCRs was approximately 210 ng DNA, 25,000 to 35,000 T cell genomes. Authors' analysis steps: Owing to the provision of junction-only sequences devoid of quality scores by immunoSEQ, filtering differed. Measured with immunoSEQ multiplex PCR; TCRdb has only the in-frame clones, and not every one. Clone size and V and J calls were adopted from that table, with D and trimming inferred from the DNA. The top ten clones hold 0.2% to 0.25% of a sample with about 800,000 clones, 96% of them seen once. Naive CD8 cells, CD45RO-negative and positively selected for CCR7, excluded terminally differentiated effector memory CD45RA+ cells.

The chain combines TRBV29-1 with TRBJ2-7, with D possibly being TRBD2 (6 bases). Material for sequencing was naive CD8+ T cells sorted from blood. This sequence was found in a young man in good health. CDR3 protein: CSARRGYEQYF. The CDR3 DNA sequence: TGCAGCGCACGGCGGGGATACGAGCAGTACTTC.